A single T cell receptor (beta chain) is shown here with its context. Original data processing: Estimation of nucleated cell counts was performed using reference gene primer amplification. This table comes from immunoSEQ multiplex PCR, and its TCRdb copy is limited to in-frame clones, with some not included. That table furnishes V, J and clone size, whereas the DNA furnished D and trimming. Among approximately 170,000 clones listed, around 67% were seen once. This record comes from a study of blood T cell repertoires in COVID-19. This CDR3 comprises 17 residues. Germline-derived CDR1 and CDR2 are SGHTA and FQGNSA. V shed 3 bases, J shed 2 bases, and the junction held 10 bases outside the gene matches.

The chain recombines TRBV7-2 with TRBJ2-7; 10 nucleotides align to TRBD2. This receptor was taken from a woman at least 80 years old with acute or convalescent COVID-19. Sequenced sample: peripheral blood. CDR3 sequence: CASSFKTGTSVAYEQYF. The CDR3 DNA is TGTGCCAGCAGCTTTAAAACCGGGACTAGCGTAGCCTACGAGCAGTACTTC.